A selection of T cell receptor beta chains follows, all from one sample in a study of T cells in Graves' hyperthyroidism and ophthalmopathy. TCRdb used MiXCR to reprocess the multiplex PCR reads, holding one entry per CDR3 protein. The table shows some 490,000 distinct CDR3 sequences, with 16% occurring only once. Sequences were obtained from blood. The receptors stem from a woman in her twenties or thirties with Graves' ophthalmopathy. Each CDR3 is given with its conserved first and last residue. The D gene is left open where the match is weak. Clone size appears in some rows only: once, few, many, or a class for an expanded clone.

J gene | CDR3 length | clone size | D gene | V gene | CDR3 protein | CDR3 DNA
TRBJ2-7 | 12 | many | . | TRBV28 | CASKPNSYEQYF | TGTGCCAGCAAACCGAATTCCTACGAGCAGTACTTC
TRBJ1-6 | 13 | few | . | TRBV7-2 | CASLEAPGSPLHF | TGTGCCAGCTTAGAAGCTCCAGGTTCACCCCTCCACTTT
TRBJ2-7 | 14 | many | TRBD1 | TRBV7-9 | CASSSGTGLDEQYF | TGTGCCAGCAGCTCCGGGACAGGGTTGGACGAGCAGTACTTC
TRBJ1-3 | 15 | . | TRBD1 | TRBV5-1 | CASSLSTGTGNTIYF | TGCGCCAGCAGCTTGTCGACAGGGACTGGAAACACCATATATTTT
TRBJ1-6 | 15 | . | . | TRBV6-2/TRBV6-3 | CASRSARGDNSPLHF | TGTGCCAGCAGATCTGCGAGGGGGGATAATTCACCCCTCCACTTT
TRBJ1-2 | 14 | many | TRBD1 | TRBV6-1 | CASSEQGANYGYTF | TGTGCCAGCAGTGAACAGGGGGCAAACTATGGCTACACCTTC
TRBJ2-3 | 15 | . | TRBD2 | TRBV10-3 | CAIGDSGSGTDTQYF | TGTGCCATCGGGGATAGCGGGAGTGGCACAGATACGCAGTATTTT
TRBJ2-7 | 14 | many | . | TRBV6-5 | CASSYAEESYEQYF | TGTGCCAGCAGTTACGCCGAGGAGTCCTACGAGCAGTACTTC
TRBJ2-7 | 13 | many | . | TRBV29-1 | CSVEVGVSYEQYF | TGCAGCGTTGAAGTAGGAGTCTCCTACGAGCAGTACTTC
TRBJ1-1 | 15 | . | TRBD1 | TRBV7-2 | CASTPFRGVNTEAFF | TGTGCCAGCACCCCGTTCAGGGGGGTGAACACTGAAGCTTTCTTT
TRBJ1-4 | 16 | many | TRBD1 | TRBV3-1 | CASSLLTGGAQEKLFF | TGTGCCAGCAGCCTTTTAACAGGGGGCGCACAAGAAAAACTGTTTTTT
TRBJ2-3 | 13 | . | . | TRBV7-2 | CASSAARTDTQYF | TGTGCCAGCAGCGCCGCGCGCACAGATACGCAGTATTTT
TRBJ2-1 | 16 | many | TRBD2 | TRBV2 | CASSGRRGDKYNEQFF | TGTGCCAGCAGTGGAAGGCGGGGGGATAAATACAATGAGCAGTTCTTC
TRBJ1-5 | 15 | once | . | TRBV30 | CAWSLGTESNQPQHF | TGTGCCTGGAGTTTAGGGACCGAGAGCAATCAGCCCCAGCATTTT
TRBJ1-2 | 13 | few | . | TRBV9 | CASSVAAGSGYTF | TGTGCCAGCAGCGTAGCGGCAGGGAGCGGCTACACCTTC
TRBJ1-5 | 13 | once | TRBD1 | TRBV28 | CASSPDRGQPQHF | TGTGCCAGCAGTCCTGACAGGGGACAGCCCCAGCATTTT
TRBJ2-1 | 16 | . | TRBD1 | TRBV5-1 | CASSLESGGVYNEQFF | TGCGCCAGCAGCTTGGAATCAGGGGGCGTCTACAATGAGCAGTTCTTC
TRBJ2-7 | 14 | . | . | TRBV20-1 | CSAPHPSFSQEQYF | TGCAGTGCTCCCCATCCGAGTTTCTCTCAGGAGCAGTACTTC
TRBJ2-7 | 18 | few | TRBD2 | TRBV6-1 | CASSSAGGASGGYDEQYF | TGTGCCAGCAGTTCCGCGGGAGGGGCTAGCGGGGGTTACGACGAGCAGTACTTC
TRBJ2-6 | 19 | many | . | TRBV28 | CASSYWTALTQTGANVLTF | TGTGCCAGCAGTTATTGGACAGCCCTAACTCAGACTGGGGCCAACGTCCTGACTTTC
TRBJ1-2 | 15 | few | . | TRBV6-5 | CASSYSIRRGDGYTF | TGTGCCAGCAGTTACTCGATTCGAAGGGGTGATGGCTACACCTTC
TRBJ2-5 | 14 | . | . | TRBV29-1 | CSVAEDTFQETQYF | TGCAGCGTAGCAGAAGACACTTTCCAAGAGACCCAGTACTTC
TRBJ1-4 | 14 | . | . | TRBV7-2 | CASSPRGGWEKLFF | TGTGCCAGCAGCCCCCGGGGAGGGTGGGAAAAACTGTTTTTT
TRBJ2-2 | 18 | few | TRBD2 | TRBV28 | CASSLPGTSGTYTGELFF | TGTGCCAGCAGTTTACCTGGGACTAGCGGCACCTACACCGGGGAGCTGTTTTTT
TRBJ1-1 | 14 | many | . | TRBV7-2 | CASSLFSQNTEAFF | TGTGCCAGCAGCTTATTCAGTCAAAACACTGAAGCTTTCTTT
TRBJ1-1 | 14 | . | . | TRBV27 | CASSYSGRSTEAFF | TGTGCCAGCAGTTATTCAGGGAGGAGCACTGAAGCTTTCTTT
TRBJ2-1 | 13 | . | . | TRBV7-9 | CASSLKGGNEQFF | TGTGCCAGCAGCTTAAAAGGGGGAAATGAGCAGTTCTTC
TRBJ2-1 | 16 | many | . | TRBV7-3 | CASSPLAAGTYNEQFF | TGTGCCAGCAGCCCTCTAGCTGCTGGAACCTACAATGAGCAGTTCTTC
TRBJ1-2 | 15 | many | TRBD1 | TRBV7-9 | CASSSGTGSDYGYTF | TGTGCCAGCAGCTCCGGGACAGGCTCGGACTATGGCTACACCTTC
TRBJ2-7 | 13 | many | . | TRBV3-1 | CASSQAGEDEQYF | TGTGCCAGCAGCCAAGCAGGGGAGGACGAGCAGTACTTC
TRBJ2-5 | 15 | many | . | TRBV11-3 | CASSGRQGGFETQYF | TGTGCCAGCAGCGGCAGACAAGGGGGGTTTGAGACCCAGTACTTC
TRBJ1-4 | 14 | . | TRBD1 | TRBV6-5 | CASSYFRGNEKLFF | TGTGCCAGCAGTTACTTCAGGGGGAATGAAAAACTGTTTTTT
TRBJ2-1 | 12 | many | . | TRBV20-1 | CSARDAPNEQFF | TGCAGTGCTAGAGATGCTCCCAATGAGCAGTTCTTC
TRBJ1-3 | 15 | . | TRBD1 | TRBV7-2 | CASSPGQLSGNTIYF | TGTGCCAGCAGCCCGGGACAGCTCTCTGGAAACACCATATATTTT
TRBJ1-1 | 15 | many | TRBD1 | TRBV4-1 | CASSLTDRVETEAFF | TGCGCCAGCAGCCTCACGGACAGGGTGGAAACTGAAGCTTTCTTT
TRBJ2-7 | 14 | . | TRBD2 | TRBV5-5 | CASSSAGPHNEQYF | TGTGCCAGCAGCTCAGCGGGACCCCACAATGAGCAGTACTTC
TRBJ2-1 | 15 | . | TRBD1 | TRBV6-2/TRBV6-3 | CASRRGQGTYNEQFF | TGTGCCAGCAGACGAGGACAGGGAACTTACAATGAGCAGTTCTTC
TRBJ2-3 | 16 | many | TRBD1 | TRBV7-8 | CASLRTGTGLGDTQYF | TGTGCCAGTCTCAGGACCGGGACAGGGTTGGGGGATACGCAGTATTTT
TRBJ2-7 | 14 | many | TRBD2 | TRBV20-1 | CSARSRESAYEQYF | TGCAGTGCTAGATCGCGGGAGTCGGCCTACGAGCAGTACTTC
TRBJ2-7 | 14 | many | TRBD1 | TRBV2 | CASSWDRGSSEQYF | TGTGCCAGCAGCTGGGACAGGGGGTCCAGCGAGCAGTACTTC